The 6 T cell receptor beta chains below were found in one sample sequenced in a study of blood T cell repertoires in COVID-19. Assay: immunoSEQ multiplex PCR; the TCRdb copy retains only in-frame clones and omits some. The table has around 250,000 clones, about 90% seen once. The specimen sequenced was PBMCs or T cells enriched from blood (not recorded which). Every receptor here comes from a woman in her twenties or thirties with acute COVID-19.

The genes are TRBV28 and TRBJ2-2, with D maybe TRBD2 (5 bases). V lost 5 bases and J 5 bases, leaving 21 bases between the germline ends. Germline V gives CDR1 MDHEN, CDR2 SYDVKM. CDR3 size: 17 residues. The DNA of the CDR3 is TGTGCCAGCAGTCCCAACCCACAATCTAGCCCTACCGGGGAGCTGTTTTTT. It specifies CASSPNPQSSPTGELFF. The full variable domain, its missing parts supplied by reference TRBV28 and TRBJ2-2, is DVKVTQSSRYLVKRTGEKVFLECVQDMDHENMFWYRQDPGLGLRLIYFSYDVKMKEKGDIPEGYSVSREKKERFSLILESASTNQTSMYLCASSPNPQSSPTGELFFGEGSRLTVL.

This chain connects TRBV7-6 to TRBJ2-7; D is possibly TRBD2 (6 bases). V dropped 1 base and J dropped 5 bases, with 18 bases sitting between them. This CDR3 has 16 residues. Per germline, CDR1 SGHVS and CDR2 FNYEAQ. Written as DNA, the CDR3 is TGTGCCAGCAGCTTAGGGAATCTGGAGGGAGTGGACGAGCAGTACTTC. Translating it yields CASSLGNLEGVDEQYF.

The chain couples TRBV25-1 to TRBJ2-3; TRBD1 aligns across 7 bases. The CDR3 totals 13 residues. Unmatched junction bases numbered 0, after V lost 2 bases and J lost 4 bases. The germline V gene encodes CDR1 MGHDK and CDR2 SYGVNS. The CDR3, as DNA: TGTGCCAGCAGTGAACAGGGGGCAGATACGCAGTATTTT. Residues: CASSEQGADTQYF.

The chain combines TRBV4-1 with TRBJ1-5; D is perhaps TRBD1 (6 bases). This CDR3 contains 15 residues. Trimming pared 4 bases from V and 6 bases from J, leaving 16 bases between. Germline V gene data show CDR1 as MGHRA and CDR2 as YSYEKL. The CDR3 region is CASSRGTWGGQPQHF. DNA of the CDR3: TGCGCCAGCAGCCGCGGGACATGGGGGGGTCAGCCCCAGCATTTT.

The rearrangement joins TRBV30 to TRBJ1-2, with TRBD1 identical over 8 bases. The CDR3 covers 15 residues. V shed 3 bases, J shed 0 bases, and the junction held 6 bases outside the gene matches. Germline CDR1 reads GTSNPN; CDR2 reads SVGIG (reference sequence). This CDR3 is CAWSLGQGANYGYTF. CDR3 bases: TGTGCCTGGAGCCTAGGACAGGGCGCTAACTATGGCTACACCTTC.

This chain links TRBV7-6 with TRBJ2-1; TRBD2 might be the D (6 bases). This CDR3 spans 16 amino acids. Trimming cost V 5 bases and J 0 bases, with 14 bases left between them. The germline CDR1 and CDR2 sequences are SGHVS and FNYEAQ. CDR3 protein: CASSGGSSSSYNEQFF. Written as DNA, the CDR3 is TGTGCCAGCAGCGGAGGGTCTTCAAGCTCCTACAATGAGCAGTTCTTC.